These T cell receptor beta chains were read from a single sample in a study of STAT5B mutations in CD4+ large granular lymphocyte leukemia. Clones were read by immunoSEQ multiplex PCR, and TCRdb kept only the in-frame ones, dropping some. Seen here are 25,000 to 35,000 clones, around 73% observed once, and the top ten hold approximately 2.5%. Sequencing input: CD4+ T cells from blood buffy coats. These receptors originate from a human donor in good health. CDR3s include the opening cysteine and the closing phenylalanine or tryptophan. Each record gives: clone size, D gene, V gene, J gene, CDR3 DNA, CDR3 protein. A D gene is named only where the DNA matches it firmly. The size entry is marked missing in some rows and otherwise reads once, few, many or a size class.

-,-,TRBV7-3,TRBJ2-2,TGTGCCAGCAGCTCGCAACCGAACACCGGGGAGCTGTTTTTT,CASSSQPNTGELFF
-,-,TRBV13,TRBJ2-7,TGTGCCAGCAGCTTAGCCGACAGGTTAAAAGAGCAGTACTTC,CASSLADRLKEQYF
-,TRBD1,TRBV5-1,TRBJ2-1,TGCGCCAGCAGCTTGTACGTGGGACAGGGGGTCCTCAATGAGCAGTTCTTC,CASSLYVGQGVLNEQFF
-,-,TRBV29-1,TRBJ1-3,TGCAGCGTTGATACAGGCGGAAACACCATATATTTT,CSVDTGGNTIYF
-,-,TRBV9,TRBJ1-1,TGTGCCAGCAGCGCGGGAACCGAAGCTTTCTTT,CASSAGTEAFF
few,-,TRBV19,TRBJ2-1,TGTGCCAGTAGTATGCGTGGGGGTTACGGGGTTAATGAGCAGTTCTTC,CASSMRGGYGVNEQFF
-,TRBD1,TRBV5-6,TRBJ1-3,TGTGCCAGCAGCCCGACAGGGGCCAATGGAAACACCATATATTTT,CASSPTGANGNTIYF
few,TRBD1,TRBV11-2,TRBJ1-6,TGTGCCAGCAGCTCGTCGCCGACAGGGACCAATTCACCCCTCCACTTT,CASSSSPTGTNSPLHF
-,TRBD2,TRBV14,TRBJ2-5,TGTGCCAGCAGCCACTCGTTAGCGGGGGGCCCAGAGACCCAGTACTTC,CASSHSLAGGPETQYF
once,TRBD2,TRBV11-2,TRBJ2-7,TGTGCCAGCAGATATACTAGCGGGGCTTCCTACGAGCAGTACTTC,CASRYTSGASYEQYF
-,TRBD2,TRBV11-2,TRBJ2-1,TGTGCCAGCAACCTAGGACTAGCGCCAGACAATGAGCAGTTCTTC,CASNLGLAPDNEQFF
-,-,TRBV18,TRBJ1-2,TGTGCCAGCTCACCAAACCCAAACTATGGCTACACCTTC,CASSPNPNYGYTF
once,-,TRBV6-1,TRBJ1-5,TGTGCCAGCAGTGCCAGGGGCCCGACCCAGCCCCAGCATTTT,CASSARGPTQPQHF
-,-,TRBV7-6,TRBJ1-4,TGTGCCAGCAGCCCAGAGACAGGTAGAAATGAAAAACTGTTTTTT,CASSPETGRNEKLFF
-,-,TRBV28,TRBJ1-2,TGTGCCACCATGGTATATGGCTACACCTTC,CATMVYGYTF
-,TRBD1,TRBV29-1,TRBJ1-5,TGCAGCGTTTGGACAGGGGGTAACAATCAGCCCCAGCATTTT,CSVWTGGNNQPQHF
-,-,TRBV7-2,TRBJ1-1,TGTGCCAGCAGCCGAATAGGAGGTGAAGCTTTCTTT,CASSRIGGEAFF
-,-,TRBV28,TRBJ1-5,TGTGCCAGCAGTTTCGGGGTGGGTCAGCCCCAGCATTTT,CASSFGVGQPQHF
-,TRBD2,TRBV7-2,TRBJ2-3,TGTGCCAGCAGCTTAGATAGGTCTAGCGGGGGTACAGATACGCAGTATTTT,CASSLDRSSGGTDTQYF
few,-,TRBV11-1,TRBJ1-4,TGTGCCAGCAGTCGGGAGAATGAAAAACTGTTTTTT,CASSRENEKLFF
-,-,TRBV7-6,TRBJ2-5,TGTGCCAGCAGCTACCAACCAACTGAGACCCAGTACTTC,CASSYQPTETQYF
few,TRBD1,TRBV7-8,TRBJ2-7,TGTGCCAGCAGCTTAGCAAGGGGGCAAAGGGGCGAGCAGTACTTC,CASSLARGQRGEQYF
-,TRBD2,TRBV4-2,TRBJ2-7,TGTGCCAGCAGCCAGCGGACTAGCGGGAGCTACGAGCAGTACTTC,CASSQRTSGSYEQYF
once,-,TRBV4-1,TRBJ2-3,TGCGCCAGCACTAGCACAGATACGCAGTATTTT,CASTSTDTQYF
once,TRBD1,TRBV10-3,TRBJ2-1,TGTGCCATCAGTAGATCCGGGACAGGGGGGAACAATGAGCAGTTCTTC,CAISRSGTGGNNEQFF
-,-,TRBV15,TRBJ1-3,TGTGCCACCAGCAGAGGGGGGGCTGGAAACACCATATATTTT,CATSRGGAGNTIYF
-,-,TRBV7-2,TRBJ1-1,TGTGCCAGCAGCTTAGCGGTTGACACTGAAGCTTTCTTT,CASSLAVDTEAFF
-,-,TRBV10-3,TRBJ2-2,TGTGCCACCGCCGTAGCGGACGCGAACACCGGGGAGCTGTTTTTT,CATAVADANTGELFF